These 26 T cell receptor beta chains were sequenced from one sample in a study of OX40 agonist ivuxolimab in advanced cancers. Libraries were prepared by immunoSEQ multiplex PCR; TCRdb keeps only in-frame clonotypes and omits some of them. The table lists about 40,000 clones, around 84% of them singletons. This sample comprised CD4+ or CD8+ T cells sorted from blood, obtained in a trial of the OX40 agonist ivuxolimab. The receptor source for this set is an adult with an advanced solid tumor such as melanoma, head and neck, liver or kidney cancer.

The rearrangement uses TRBV6-5 and TRBJ1-5; 7 positions match TRBD1. Germline trimming cut 7 bases from V and 7 bases from J; bases unmatched to any gene: 4. This CDR3 is 12 amino acids long. Germline V gene sequence: CDR1 MNHEY, CDR2 SVGAGI. The CDR3 DNA reads as TGTGCCAGCACCACAGGGGCCCAGCCCCAGCATTTT. Protein sequence: CASTTGAQPQHF.

There are a few counts of this clone. The genes are TRBV6-5 and TRBJ1-2, with TRBD1 identical over 8 bases. This CDR3 has 15 amino acids. Germline CDR1 and CDR2: MNHEY and SVGAGI. V was clipped by 5 bases and J by 3 bases; unmatched bases: 8. DNA for the CDR3: TGTGCCAGCAGTCCCTCTCTGACAGGGGACTATGGCTACACCTTC. Protein sequence: CASSPSLTGDYGYTF.

The genes are TRBV27 and TRBJ2-7; either TRBD1 or TRBD2 may fit D (5 bases each). There are 15 residues in the CDR3. CDR1 and CDR2 from the germline V gene are MNHEY and SMNVEV (reference sequence). The ends were cut back, 3 bases at V and 0 bases at J, with 12 bases in the middle. CDR3 DNA sequence: TGTGCCAGCAGTTTTGGGACCGGTAGCTCCTACGAGCAGTACTTC. Translation gives CASSFGTGSSYEQYF.

The chain has TRBV13 and TRBJ2-2; 10 nucleotides line up with TRBD1. The V gene's germline CDR1 is PRHDT and CDR2 FYEKMQ (reference sequence). Trimming cost V 5 bases and J 7 bases; bases outside gene matches: 10. The CDR3 totals 16 residues. CDR3 loop: CASSILGQGEDGELFF. The CDR3 DNA reads as TGTGCCAGCAGCATACTCGGACAGGGGGAAGACGGGGAGCTGTTTTTT.

The chain couples TRBV7-2 to TRBJ2-3, with 9 nucleotides matching TRBD2. CDR3 length: 15 residues. CDR1 is SGHTA and CDR2 is FQGNSA in the germline V gene. V trimming: 4 bases; J trimming: 7 bases; junction bases outside the gene matches: 9. CDR3 region: CASSWLRLADNTQYF. The CDR3, as DNA: TGTGCCAGCAGCTGGCTGAGACTAGCGGATAATACGCAGTATTTT.

The chain has TRBV9 and TRBJ1-2; 9 bases align to TRBD1. Germline CDR1 is SGDLS and CDR2 is YYNGEE. The CDR3 has 12 residues. V lost 2 bases to trimming and J lost 8 bases; unmatched junction nucleotides: 1. CDR3 nucleotide sequence: TGTGCCAGCAGCGTGGGGACAGGGGGCTACACCTTC. Translation gives CASSVGTGGYTF.

Only a few counts were recorded for this clone. The chain couples TRBV7-2 to TRBJ2-7; tentatively, D is TRBD2 (5 bases). The germline V gene has CDR1 SGHTA and CDR2 FQGNSA. The ends were cut back, 3 bases at V and 2 bases at J, with 14 bases in the middle. The CDR3 has 15 residues. The CDR3 coding sequence is TGTGCCAGCAGCTTCACAGCAAACGGGGCCTACGAGCAGTACTTC. Translating it yields CASSFTANGAYEQYF. The variable domain in full, completed from reference TRBV7-2 and TRBJ2-7, reads GAGVSQSPSNKVTEKGKDVELRCDPISGHTALYWYRQSLGQGLEFLIYFQGNSAPDKSGLPSDRFSAERTGGSVSTLTIQRTQQEDSAVYLCASSFTANGAYEQYFGPGTRLTVT.

The chain links TRBV7-4 to TRBJ1-5, with 7 bases aligning to TRBD1. Germline V lookup: CDR1 SGHVT, CDR2 SQSDAQ. The J segment lost 4 bases and the V segment lost 5 bases, leaving 5 bases of the junction unmatched. The CDR3 has 14 residues. CDR3 DNA: TGTGCCAGCAGCCCCAGACAGGGTAATCAGCCCCAGCATTTT. This codes for CASSPRQGNQPQHF.

The CDR3 protein is CASSLFGGHGYTF. The DNA of the CDR3 is TGTGCCAGCAGTTTATTTGGGGGCCATGGCTACACCTTC. This chain links TRBV27 with TRBJ1-2, with D tentatively TRBD1 (6 bases). Germline V lookup: CDR1 MNHEY, CDR2 SMNVEV (reference sequence). Trimming took 1 base from V and 6 from J, leaving 9 bases between them. The CDR3 runs to 13 residues.

The J gene is TRBJ2-3, the V gene TRBV4-3, with 15 bases aligning to TRBD2. The CDR3 spans 20 residues. Losses at the gene ends were 0 bases for V and 4 bases for J; bases not matched to a gene: 11. From germline, CDR1 is LGHNA and CDR2 YSLEER. The CDR3 region is CASSQDVWTSGRGLADTQYF. DNA of the CDR3: TGCGCCAGCAGCCAAGATGTCTGGACTAGCGGGAGGGGTCTAGCAGATACGCAGTATTTT.

This clone was counted only a few times. V gene TRBV30 combines with J gene TRBJ1-3; no firm D call. Per the germline V gene, CDR1 is GTSNPN and CDR2 is SVGIG (reference sequence). The CDR3 covers 13 residues. Trimming took off 0 bases at V and 1 base at J, with 4 bases between the two ends. The CDR3 DNA is TGTGCCTGGAGTGTAGGATCTGGAAACACCATATATTTT. Translating gives CAWSVGSGNTIYF.

The rearrangement joins TRBV23-1 to TRBJ2-7, with 8 bases aligning to TRBD1. TRBV23-1 is identified as an open reading frame with a role that is uncertain. The CDR3 runs 17 residues. J gave up 3 bases and V 6 bases, and 16 bases lay outside the gene matches. The CDR3: CASRSGTLGQGDYEQYF. In DNA, the CDR3 is TGCGCCAGCAGGTCGGGTACCTTAGGACAGGGAGACTACGAGCAGTACTTC.

V gene TRBV27 combines with J gene TRBJ1-5; 8 bases align to TRBD1. CDR1 and CDR2 (germline): MNHEY, SMNVEV (reference sequence). The CDR3 totals 17 residues. The J segment lost 0 bases and the V segment lost 6 bases, leaving 10 bases of the junction unmatched. CDR3 protein: CASSQGAQLYSNQPQHF. The DNA of the CDR3 is TGTGCCAGCAGCCAGGGGGCCCAACTTTATAGCAATCAGCCCCAGCATTTT.

V and J are TRBV10-3 and TRBJ1-5; TRBD1 agrees at 7 bases. The V gene end was trimmed by 1 base and the J gene end by 5 bases; junction bases not matched to a gene: 8. Germline CDR1 is ENHRY and CDR2 is SYGVKD. CDR3 length: 16 amino acids. For the CDR3, the DNA is TGTGCCATCAGTGAGTGGCCAGGGGGAAAGGATCAGCCCCAGCATTTT. Residues: CAISEWPGGKDQPQHF.

The chain links TRBV6-5 to TRBJ1-2, with D uncertain. Germline CDR1 is MNHEY and CDR2 is SVGAGI. The CDR3 is 12 amino acids. V was cut by 6 bases and J by 2 bases, with 7 bases left in between. CDR3 nucleotide sequence: TGTGCCAGCAGCCCAGACAACTATGGCTACACCTTC. It specifies CASSPDNYGYTF.

The rearrangement joins TRBV9 to TRBJ2-7; D uncertain. Trimming shortened V by 4 bases and J by 4 bases, and 15 bases separated the two germline ends. This CDR3 is built from 14 residues. From germline, CDR1 is SGDLS and CDR2 YYNGEE. The CDR3 nucleotides are TGTGCCAGCAGCCCTTCGCTCGTCGGGTACGAGCAGTACTTC. This codes for CASSPSLVGYEQYF.

The chain has TRBV7-3 and TRBJ1-2; 10 nucleotides align to TRBD1. The V gene's germline CDR1 is SGHTA and CDR2 FQGTGA. The V gene end was trimmed by 7 bases and the J gene end by 6 bases; junction bases not matched to a gene: 8. This CDR3 is built from 14 residues. The CDR3 DNA reads as TGTGCCAGCACCCAGACAGGGGGCGAGGATGGCTACACCTTC. This codes for CASTQTGGEDGYTF.

The chain is built from TRBV7-8 and TRBJ2-7; maybe TRBD2 (6 bases). The CDR3 length is 14 residues. Trimming stripped 0 bases from V and 5 bases from J, with 11 bases between. Germline V gene sequence: CDR1 SGHVS, CDR2 FQNEAQ. The CDR3 loop reads CASSLAVGGNEQYF. CDR3 nucleotides: TGTGCCAGCAGCTTAGCGGTGGGAGGCAACGAGCAGTACTTC.

The rearrangement links TRBV11-2 to TRBJ1-2; D unclear. The V end was cut by 5 bases, the J end by 5 bases, with 6 bases between. The CDR3 has 11 residues. Germline V gene data show CDR1 as SGHAT and CDR2 as FQNNGV. CDR3 sequence reads: CASSELYGYTF. Here the CDR3 DNA reads TGTGCCAGCAGCGAACTATATGGCTACACCTTC.

V is TRBV19 and J is TRBJ2-7; D unclear. This CDR3 contains 13 residues. Trimming pared 6 bases from V and 3 bases from J, leaving 12 bases between. The V gene's germline CDR1 is LNHDA and CDR2 SQIVND (reference sequence). CDR3 loop: CASSPYTIYEQYF. Here the CDR3 DNA reads TGTGCCAGTAGCCCATACACCATCTACGAGCAGTACTTC.

The CDR3 spells CASSIFTSSSPLHF. CDR3 DNA: TGTGCCAGTAGTATCTTTACCTCCTCTTCACCCCTCCACTTT. The chain uses TRBV19 and TRBJ1-6; D not resolved. CDR3 length: 14 residues. In germline, CDR1 is LNHDA, CDR2 SQIVND (reference sequence). The V and J ends lost 3 bases and 9 bases respectively, with 12 bases between them.

Within the sample, this clone is medium-sized. The V and J genes are TRBV5-6 and TRBJ2-7, with TRBD2 matching 9 bases. Per the germline V gene, CDR1 is SGHDT and CDR2 is YYEEEE. This CDR3 is 16 amino acids long. V lost 4 bases and J lost 3; bases outside the gene matches: 11. As DNA, the CDR3 is TGTGCCAGCAGCCCGATCGAGACTAGCGGATTCTACGAGCAGTACTTC. It specifies CASSPIETSGFYEQYF.

The J gene is TRBJ2-7, the V gene TRBV13; TRBD2 matches at 12 bases. CDR1 is PRHDT, CDR2 FYEKMQ, per germline (reference sequence). CDR3 length: 17 amino acids. Germline trimming cut 4 bases from V and 9 bases from J; bases unmatched to any gene: 16. CDR3 sequence: CASSSRTGLAGSWGQYF. The DNA of the CDR3 is TGTGCCAGCAGCTCACGGACAGGACTAGCGGGATCGTGGGGGCAGTACTTC.

The chain recombines TRBV19 with TRBJ1-3, with 11 bases aligning to TRBD1. V dropped 5 bases and J dropped 4; count of bases not matched to a gene: 13. Looked up from germline, CDR1 is LNHDA and CDR2 is SQIVND (reference sequence). The CDR3 runs to 18 residues. The CDR3, as DNA: TGTGCCAGTAGTCCCCGGACAGGGGGCTATGATGGCGGAAACACCATATATTTT. It specifies CASSPRTGGYDGGNTIYF.

The chain joins TRBV11-2 to TRBJ2-7; unclear D gene. V was shortened by 0 bases and J by 3 bases, with 9 bases between the two germline ends. The CDR3 runs to 14 residues. CDR1 and CDR2 from the germline V gene are SGHAT and FQNNGV. CDR3 bases: TGTGCCAGCAGCTTAGATTCAGGTAACTACGAGCAGTACTTC. As protein: CASSLDSGNYEQYF.

The chain has TRBV29-1 and TRBJ2-2; tentative D call: TRBD1 (5 bases). The CDR3 covers 16 residues. Looked up from germline, CDR1 is SQVTM and CDR2 is ANQGSEA. The V gene lost 2 bases and the J gene lost 3 bases, with 16 bases spanning the gap. CDR3 sequence: CSVESVWQGHTGELFF. The CDR3 nucleotides are TGCAGCGTTGAATCGGTGTGGCAGGGTCACACCGGGGAGCTGTTTTTT.